The next 8 T cell receptor beta chains were all read from a single sample in a study of long-term antiretroviral therapy in people with HIV. The run of the v3.0 immunoSEQ assay was at survey level. Generated by immunoSEQ multiplex PCR, the TCRdb table keeps only in-frame clones and is missing some. The table records approximately 17,000 clones, 65% to 85% of them present only once. The starting material was unsorted PBMCs, obtained 0.6 years after starting antiretroviral therapy. The receptors originated from a woman younger than 30 with HIV.

This clone rates as medium-sized (0.01 to 0.1%). The chain is built from TRBV28 and TRBJ2-1; a possible D gene is TRBD1 (6 bases). Germline CDR1 is MDHEN and CDR2 is SYDVKM. CDR3 size: 14 residues. Trimming took off 5 bases at V and 5 bases at J, with 13 bases between the two ends. The CDR3 nucleotides are TGTGCCAGCAGTGTGACAGGAGATAACAATGAGCAGTTCTTC. Translation gives CASSVTGDNNEQFF.

The chain carries TRBV6-6 and TRBJ1-1; D ambiguous. Germline values: CDR1 MNHNY, CDR2 SVGAGI (reference sequence). The CDR3 has 15 amino acids. The V gene lost 4 bases and the J gene lost 1 base, with 13 bases spanning the gap. The CDR3 sequence is CASSFTPGPNTEAFF. Here the CDR3 DNA reads TGTGCCAGCAGTTTCACCCCCGGCCCGAACACTGAAGCTTTCTTT.

J is TRBJ2-7 and V is TRBV29-1, with TRBD2 as a possible D gene (5 bases). This CDR3 region has 11 residues. CDR1 and CDR2 (germline): SQVTM, ANQGSEA. V was clipped by 7 bases and J by 3 bases, with 10 bases between them. CDR3 nucleotide sequence: TGCAGCGCCTATCGGGACTACGAGCAGTACTTC. This encodes CSAYRDYEQYF.

The CDR3 DNA sequence: TGTGCCAGCAGGATTCAGGGGGCGGAAAAACTGTTTTTT. Its protein is CASRIQGAEKLFF. This chain links TRBV6-1 with TRBJ1-4, with TRBD1 matching 8 bases. After removal of 6 bases from V and 8 bases from J, the junction contained 5 bases not matched to a gene. This CDR3 is 13 amino acids long. Germline V gene lookup returns CDR1 MNHNS and CDR2 SASEGT.

The V call is TRBV6-1, the J call TRBJ1-4; TRBD1 matches 9 bases. The CDR3 covers 15 residues. Germline assignment: CDR1 MNHNS and CDR2 SASEGT. The V segment lost 4 bases and the J segment 4 bases; nucleotides outside the gene matches: 4. The CDR3 loop reads CASSGRDRVNEKLFF. CDR3 sequence (DNA): TGTGCCAGCAGTGGCCGGGACAGGGTTAATGAAAAACTGTTTTTT.

There are a few counts of this clone. The V call is TRBV7-9, the J call TRBJ2-2; D is perhaps TRBD2 (6 bases). CDR1 is SEHNR and CDR2 is FQNEAQ in the germline V gene (reference sequence). Trimming took 5 bases from V and 3 from J, leaving 13 bases between them. The CDR3 is 15 amino acids. The CDR3 region is CASSRWGEDTGELFF. In DNA, the CDR3 is TGTGCCAGCAGCCGCTGGGGGGAGGACACCGGGGAGCTGTTTTTT.

The genes are TRBV2 and TRBJ2-7; TRBD1 might be the D (5 bases). Per germline, CDR1 SNHLY and CDR2 FYNNEI. The length of the CDR3 is 16 residues. V lost 5 bases and J lost 2, with 19 bases in between. The CDR3 bases are TGTGCCAGCAGTCCGGGTACAGGCCTCCTAGCCTACGAGCAGTACTTC. It is translated as CASSPGTGLLAYEQYF. The whole variable domain, filled in from reference TRBV2 and TRBJ2-7, reads EPEVTQTPSHQVTQMGQEVILRCVPISNHLYFYWYRQILGQKVEFLVSFYNNEISEKSEIFDDQFSVERPDGSNFTLKIRSTKLEDSAMYFCASSPGTGLLAYEQYFGPGTRLTVT.

The rearrangement uses TRBV28 and TRBJ1-5, with a tentative D call TRBD1 (5 bases). Germline CDR1 and CDR2: MDHEN and SYDVKM. Deletions cut 3 bases from V and 0 bases from J, with 12 bases between. CDR3 length: 16 amino acids. CDR3 residues: CASSLWQGYSNQPQHF. CDR3 nucleotides: TGTGCCAGCAGTTTGTGGCAGGGATATAGCAATCAGCCCCAGCATTTT.